The TCR beta chain described here comes from a study of type 1 and type 2 diabetes patients. Amplification started from genomic DNA. A primer set of 30 forward and 13 reverse primers amplified the CDR3. TCRdb re-derived calls from the multiplex PCR reads in MiXCR, one entry per CDR3 protein. The sample shows 250,000 or so distinct CDR3 sequences, 40% to 50% of them seen only once. Anyone with other autoimmune disease or infection in the prior four weeks was excluded. The ends lost 1 base at V and 7 bases at J; junction bases unmatched: 6. Germline-derived CDR1 and CDR2 are MGHRA and YSYEKL. The CDR3 length is 15 residues.

The sequence came from a man aged 18-30 years with type 2 diabetes. The sample comprised peripheral blood mononuclear cells (PBMCs). The chain couples TRBV4-1 to TRBJ1-2, with TRBD1 matching 10 bases. In nucleotides, the CDR3 is TGCGCCAGCAGCCAAGTGAAGGACAGGGGGAGTGGCTACACCTTC. Translated: CASSQVKDRGSGYTF.